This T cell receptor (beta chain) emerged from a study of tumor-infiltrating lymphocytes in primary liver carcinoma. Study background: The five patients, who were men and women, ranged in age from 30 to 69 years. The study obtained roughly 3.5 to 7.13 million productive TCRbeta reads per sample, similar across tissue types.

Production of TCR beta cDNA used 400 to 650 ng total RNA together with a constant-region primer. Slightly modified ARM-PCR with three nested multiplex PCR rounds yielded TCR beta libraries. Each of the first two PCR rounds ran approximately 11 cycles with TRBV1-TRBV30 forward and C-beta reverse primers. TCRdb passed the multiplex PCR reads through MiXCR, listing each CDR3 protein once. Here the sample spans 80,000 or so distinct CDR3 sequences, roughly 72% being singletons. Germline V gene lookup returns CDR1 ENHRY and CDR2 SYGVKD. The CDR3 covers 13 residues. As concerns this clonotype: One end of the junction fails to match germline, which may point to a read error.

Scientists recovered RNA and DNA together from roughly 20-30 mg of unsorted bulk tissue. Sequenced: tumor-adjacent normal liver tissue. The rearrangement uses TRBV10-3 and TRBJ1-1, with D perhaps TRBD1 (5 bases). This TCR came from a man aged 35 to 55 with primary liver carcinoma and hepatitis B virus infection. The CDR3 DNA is TGTGCCACCAGTGATAGGACGGGGACCGAAGCTTTCTTT. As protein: CATSDRTGTEAFF.